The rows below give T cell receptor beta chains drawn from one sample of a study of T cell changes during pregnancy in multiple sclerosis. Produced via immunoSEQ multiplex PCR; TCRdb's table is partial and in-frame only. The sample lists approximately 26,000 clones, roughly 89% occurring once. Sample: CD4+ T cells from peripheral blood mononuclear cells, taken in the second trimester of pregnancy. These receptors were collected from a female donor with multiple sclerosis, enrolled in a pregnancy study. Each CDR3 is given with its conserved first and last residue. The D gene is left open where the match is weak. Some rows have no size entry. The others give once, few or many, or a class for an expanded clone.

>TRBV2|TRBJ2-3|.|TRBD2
TGTGCCAGCAGTGAGGCTAGCGGGGGGATTAAGTATTTT
CASSEASGGIKYF
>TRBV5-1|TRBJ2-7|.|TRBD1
TGCGCCAGCAGCCCGGGACAGGGTAGCTCCTACGAGCAGTACTTC
CASSPGQGSSYEQYF
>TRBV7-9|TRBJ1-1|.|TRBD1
TGTGCCAGCAGCGGCAGGGGGCTCACTGAAGCTTTCTTT
CASSGRGLTEAFF
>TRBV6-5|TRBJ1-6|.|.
TGTGCCAGCAGTTACTCGAGAGGGTTGGGTAATTCACCCCTCCACTTT
CASSYSRGLGNSPLHF
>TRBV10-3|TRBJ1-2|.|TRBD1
TGTGCCATCAGTGAGGGACAGGACTTCTATGGCTACACCTTC
CAISEGQDFYGYTF
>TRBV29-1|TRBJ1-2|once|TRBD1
TGCAGCGTTGATCTTGGACAGGGGATTCGTGGCTACACCTTC
CSVDLGQGIRGYTF
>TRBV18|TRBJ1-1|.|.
TGTGCCAGCTCACAGATCGAGGGCGTCACTGAAGCTTTCTTT
CASSQIEGVTEAFF
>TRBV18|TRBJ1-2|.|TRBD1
TGTGCCAGCTCACCGGACAGGATGGGGTATGGCTACACCTTC
CASSPDRMGYGYTF
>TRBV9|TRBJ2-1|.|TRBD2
TGTGCCAGCAGCGATCTGGGCGGGGGGGATTACAATGAGCAGTTCTTC
CASSDLGGGDYNEQFF
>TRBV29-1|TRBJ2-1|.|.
TGCAGCGTTATACCACGGTATAATGAGCAGTTCTTC
CSVIPRYNEQFF
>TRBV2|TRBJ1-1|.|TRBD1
TGTGCCAGCAGCCGGGACAGGGTCACTGAAGCTTTCTTT
CASSRDRVTEAFF
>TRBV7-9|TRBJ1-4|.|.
TGTGCCAGCAGCTTGGTTGGGCAGGGGTTGGAAAAACTGTTTTTT
CASSLVGQGLEKLFF
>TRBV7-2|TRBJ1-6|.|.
TGTGCCAGCAGCTTAGGGATGGAAAGAGGAGTTTCACCCCTCCACTTT
CASSLGMERGVSPLHF
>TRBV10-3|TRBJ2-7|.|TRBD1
TGTGCCATCAGGGGACAGGGATCCTCCTACGAGCAGTACTTC
CAIRGQGSSYEQYF
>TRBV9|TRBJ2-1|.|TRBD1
TGTGCCAGCAGCGTATTGGGACAGGGGGATTTAAACTACAATGAGCAGTTCTTC
CASSVLGQGDLNYNEQFF